This entry describes one T cell receptor (beta chain). What it binds is unknown. The germline gives CDR1 SGHRS, CDR2 YFSETQ. There are 13 residues in the CDR3. The PCR ran on 60 Vbeta and 13 Jbeta primers. Original analysis: Later, tens of millions of unique TCR beta chains were counted in an analysis, and some 11 million of them were shared. Method: immunoSEQ multiplex PCR; TCRdb's copy keeps in-frame clones and lacks some. That table furnishes V, J and clone size, whereas the DNA furnished D and trimming. This table holds roughly 180,000 clones, over 60% found once. This entry belongs to a study of cytomegalovirus exposure and HLA in healthy donors. Regarding the study as a whole: Highest at DRB1 and lowest at HLA-C, TCR association rates differed among HLA loci in a later analysis.

This rearrangement joins TRBV5-1 to TRBJ2-5, with no clear D. The DNA end is more similar to TRBJ2-7, so the J call may be wrong. The sample comprised PBMCs. The origin of this receptor is a female donor in good health and CMV-seronegative. This chain's CDR3 is CASSLRVAYEQYF. The CDR3, as DNA: TGCGCCAGCAGCTTACGGGTCGCTTACGAGCAGTACTTC.